Shown below are 5 T cell receptor beta chains from a single sample sequenced in a study of blood T cells in healthy people across ages (dated by TCRdb to the mid-2010s). To prepare the library, 5' RACE was applied. TCRdb records Illumina HiSeq 2500 as the sequencer. The second PCR ran for roughly 6 to 11 cycles and used a J-beta primer mix along with a sample-barcoded 5' primer. TCRdb reprocessed the public reads (quality trimming at Q25 with fastp, clone calling with MiXCR) and kept in-frame beta chains. Each CDR3 protein gets just one entry, which takes the most common genes and DNA from the rows behind it. The sample table lists about 1,800,000 distinct CDR3 sequences, about 28% of them with a count of one. The ten largest clones represent 7.7% of the sample. The specimen sequenced was blood. Every receptor here comes from a woman in her 30s in good health.

The chain links TRBV5-1 to TRBJ1-2, with D perhaps matching TRBD1 (5 bases). V was shortened by 3 bases and J by 6 bases, with 15 bases between the two germline ends. The germline CDR1 and CDR2 sequences are SGHRS and YFSETQ. There are 14 residues in the CDR3. The CDR3 nucleotides are TGCGCCAGCAGCTCCCCATTGGGGGTGGATGGCTACACCTTC. Amino acid sequence: CASSSPLGVDGYTF.

This clonotype was counted only a few times. This rearrangement joins TRBV20-1 to TRBJ1-2, with D hard to call. The CDR3 length is 15 residues. V was pared by 0 bases and J by 0 bases, with 11 bases between. Looked up from germline, CDR1 is DFQATT and CDR2 is SNEGSKA (reference sequence). Written as DNA, the CDR3 is TGCAGTGCTAGAGATCCAAACGCCCCTAACTATGGCTACACCTTC. Translation gives CSARDPNAPNYGYTF.

Worth noting for this clonotype: Given a much more abundant clone one base away, this may be a read error. V usage is TRBV15 and J usage is TRBJ2-7; D gene unclear. V shed 0 bases and J shed 6 bases, with 12 bases lying between them. The CDR3 loop spans 14 amino acids. CDR1 LNHNV and CDR2 YYDKDF come from the germline V gene (reference sequence). CDR3 DNA sequence: TGTGCCACCAGCAGAGAATTTGAGACGAGCGAGCAGTACTTC. Protein product: CATSREFETSEQYF. The whole variable domain, filled in from reference TRBV15 and TRBJ2-7, reads DAMVIQNPRYQVTQFGKPVTLSCSQTLNHNVMYWYQQKSSQAPKLLFHYYDKDFNNEADTPDNFQSRRPNTSFCFLDIRSPGLGDTAMYLCATSREFETSEQYFGPGTRLTVT.

Comments on this clonotype: A much more abundant neighbour one base away suggests this may be a read error. This rearrangement joins TRBV28 to TRBJ2-1; 9 bases align to TRBD1. CDR1 MDHEN and CDR2 SYDVKM come from the germline V gene. The CDR3 is 13 residues long. The ends lost 5 bases at V and 13 bases at J; junction bases unmatched: 9. The DNA of the CDR3 is TGTGCCAGCAGTGGGGACAGGGCGGAGACCCAGTTCTTC. Translated: CASSGDRAETQFF.

This clonotype was seen only a few times. V is TRBV5-5 and J is TRBJ1-1; maybe TRBD1 (5 bases). V was shortened by 5 bases and J by 3 bases, with 17 bases between the two germline ends. The CDR3 has 15 amino acids. Germline-derived CDR1 and CDR2 are SGHKS and YYEKEE (reference sequence). Here the CDR3 DNA reads TGTGCCAGCAGTAATTCCGGGACGCCCGACACTGAAGCTTTCTTT. It encodes CASSNSGTPDTEAFF. The whole variable domain, remainder taken from reference TRBV5-5 and TRBJ1-1, is DAGVTQSPTHLIKTRGQQVTLRCSPISGHKSVSWYQQVLGQGPQFIFQYYEKEERGRGNFPDRFSARQFPNYSSELNVNALLLGDSALYLCASSNSGTPDTEAFFGQGTRLTVV.